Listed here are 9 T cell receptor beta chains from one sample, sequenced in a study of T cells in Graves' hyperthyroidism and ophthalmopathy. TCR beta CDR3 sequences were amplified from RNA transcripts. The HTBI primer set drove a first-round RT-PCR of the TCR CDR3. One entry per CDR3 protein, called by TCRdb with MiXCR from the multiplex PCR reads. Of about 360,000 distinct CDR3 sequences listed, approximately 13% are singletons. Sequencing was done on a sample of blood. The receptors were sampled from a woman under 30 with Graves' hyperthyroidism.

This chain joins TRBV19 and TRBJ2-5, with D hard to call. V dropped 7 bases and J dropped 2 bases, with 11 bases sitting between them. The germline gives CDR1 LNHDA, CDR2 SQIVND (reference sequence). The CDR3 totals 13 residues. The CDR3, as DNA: TGTGCCAGTACTAATGGCGATCAAGAGACCCAGTACTTC. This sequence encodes CASTNGDQETQYF. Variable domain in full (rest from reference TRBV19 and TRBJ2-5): DGGITQSPKYLFRKEGQNVTLSCEQNLNHDAMYWYRQDPGQGLRLIYYSQIVNDFQKGDIAEGYSVSREKKESFPLTVTSAQKNPTAFYLCASTNGDQETQYFGPGTRLLVL.

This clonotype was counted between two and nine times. The CDR3 DNA sequence: TGTGCCAGCAGCTCCGCCCCGAGTCGGATCAATGAGCAGTTCTTC. Translating it yields CASSSAPSRINEQFF. V gene TRBV5-5 combines with J gene TRBJ2-1; D ambiguous. Germline V gives CDR1 SGHKS, CDR2 YYEKEE (reference sequence). The CDR3 extends over 15 amino acids. Between the trimmed V and J ends, which lost 3 bases and 6 bases, there was a span of 16 bases. Full variable domain (outside the CDR3, taken from reference TRBV5-5 and TRBJ2-1): DAGVTQSPTHLIKTRGQQVTLRCSPISGHKSVSWYQQVLGQGPQFIFQYYEKEERGRGNFPDRFSARQFPNYSSELNVNALLLGDSALYLCASSSAPSRINEQFFGPGTRLTVL.

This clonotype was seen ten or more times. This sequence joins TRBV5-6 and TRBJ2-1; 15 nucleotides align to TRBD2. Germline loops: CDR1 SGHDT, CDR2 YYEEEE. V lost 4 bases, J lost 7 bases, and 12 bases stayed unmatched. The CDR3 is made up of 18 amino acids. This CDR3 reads CASSKHEGLAGGPNEQFF. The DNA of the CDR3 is TGTGCCAGCAGCAAACATGAAGGACTAGCGGGGGGGCCTAATGAGCAGTTCTTC. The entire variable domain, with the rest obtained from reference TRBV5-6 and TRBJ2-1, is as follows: DAGVTQSPTHLIKTRGQQVTLRCSPKSGHDTVSWYQQALGQGPQFIFQYYEEEERQRGNFPDRFSGHQFPNYSSELNVNALLLGDSALYLCASSKHEGLAGGPNEQFFGPGTRLTVL.

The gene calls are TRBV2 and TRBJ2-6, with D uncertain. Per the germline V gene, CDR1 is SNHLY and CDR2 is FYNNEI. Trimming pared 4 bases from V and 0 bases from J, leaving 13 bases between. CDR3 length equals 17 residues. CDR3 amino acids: CASSGGSPFSGANVLTF. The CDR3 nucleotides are TGTGCCAGCAGTGGGGGATCACCCTTCTCTGGGGCCAACGTCCTGACTTTC.

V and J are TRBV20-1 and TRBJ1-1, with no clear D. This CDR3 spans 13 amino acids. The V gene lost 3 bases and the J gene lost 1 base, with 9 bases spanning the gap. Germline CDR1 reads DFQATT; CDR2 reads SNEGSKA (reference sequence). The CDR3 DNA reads TGCAGTGCTAGTGTTACAGCGAACACTGAAGCTTTCTTT. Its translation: CSASVTANTEAFF.

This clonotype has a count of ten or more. Here the CDR3 DNA reads TGTGCCATCAGTGAGTCGACAGGGGGCAGCTACAATGAGCAGTTCTTC. Protein: CAISESTGGSYNEQFF. The chain joins TRBV10-3 to TRBJ2-1; 10 positions agree with TRBD1. V lost 0 bases to trimming and J lost 3 bases; unmatched junction nucleotides: 2. This CDR3 has 16 residues. The germline V gene has CDR1 ENHRY and CDR2 SYGVKD.

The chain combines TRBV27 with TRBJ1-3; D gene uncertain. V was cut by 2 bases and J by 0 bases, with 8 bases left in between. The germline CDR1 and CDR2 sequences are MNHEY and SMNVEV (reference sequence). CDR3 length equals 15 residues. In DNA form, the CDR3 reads TGTGCCAGCAGTTTAAGTTACCTCTCTGGAAACACCATATATTTT. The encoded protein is CASSLSYLSGNTIYF.

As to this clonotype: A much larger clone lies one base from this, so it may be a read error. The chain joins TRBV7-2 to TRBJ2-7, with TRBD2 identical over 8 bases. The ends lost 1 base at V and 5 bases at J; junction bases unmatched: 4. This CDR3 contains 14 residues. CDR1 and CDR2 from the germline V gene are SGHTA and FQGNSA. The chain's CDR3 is CTSSLGSGINEQYF. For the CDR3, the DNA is TGTACCAGCAGCTTAGGTAGCGGGATAAACGAGCAGTACTTC.

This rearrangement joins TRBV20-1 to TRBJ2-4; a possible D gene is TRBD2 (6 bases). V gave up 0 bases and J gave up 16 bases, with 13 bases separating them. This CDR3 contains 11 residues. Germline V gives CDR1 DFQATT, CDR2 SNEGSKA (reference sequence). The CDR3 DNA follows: TGCAGTGCTAGAGATGTCGGGACTGGATACTTC. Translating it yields CSARDVGTGYF.